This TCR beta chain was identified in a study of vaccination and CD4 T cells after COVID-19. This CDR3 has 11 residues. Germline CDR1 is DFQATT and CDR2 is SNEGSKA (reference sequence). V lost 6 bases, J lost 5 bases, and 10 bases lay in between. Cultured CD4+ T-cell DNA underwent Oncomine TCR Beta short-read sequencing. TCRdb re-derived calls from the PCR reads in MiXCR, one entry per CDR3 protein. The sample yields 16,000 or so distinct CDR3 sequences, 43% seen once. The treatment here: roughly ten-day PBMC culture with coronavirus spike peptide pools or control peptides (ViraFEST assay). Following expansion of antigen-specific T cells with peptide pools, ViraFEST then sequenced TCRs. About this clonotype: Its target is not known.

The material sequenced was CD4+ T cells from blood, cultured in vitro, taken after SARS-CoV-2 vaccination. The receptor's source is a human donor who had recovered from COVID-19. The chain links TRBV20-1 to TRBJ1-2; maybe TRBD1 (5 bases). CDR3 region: CSAKGLYGYTF. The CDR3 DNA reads TGCAGTGCGAAGGGACTGTATGGCTACACCTTC.